The 19 T cell receptor beta chains listed next were all sequenced from one sample in a study of PD-1 blockade in classical Hodgkin lymphoma. Assay used: immunoSEQ multiplex PCR; TCRdb lists only in-frame clones, some missing. The sample includes around 25,000 clones, more than 80% of them seen just once. In every patient, relapse followed autologous stem cell transplantation, while exposure to brentuximab vedotin differed. The input for sequencing was peripheral blood mononuclear cells (PBMCs), taken before the second cycle of nivolumab. These receptors all come from a human donor with classical Hodgkin lymphoma.

The chain has TRBV2 and TRBJ2-1; D is ambiguous. Germline V lookup: CDR1 SNHLY, CDR2 FYNNEI. The CDR3 extends over 14 amino acids. Deletions cut 7 bases from V and 10 bases from J, with 20 bases between. Written as DNA, the CDR3 is TGTGCCAGCAAACTTACCGGACGATCATGGGAGCAGTTCTTC. Amino acids: CASKLTGRSWEQFF. Combining the CDR3 with reference TRBV2 and TRBJ2-1 gives the whole variable domain EPEVTQTPSHQVTQMGQEVILRCVPISNHLYFYWYRQILGQKVEFLVSFYNNEISEKSEIFDDQFSVERPDGSNFTLKIRSTKLEDSAMYFCASKLTGRSWEQFFGPGTRLTVL.

J is TRBJ2-1 and V is TRBV28; TRBD2 matches at 7 bases. There are 14 residues in the CDR3. With 2 bases clipped from V and 10 bases from J, the junction kept 8 bases outside the gene matches. From germline, CDR1 is MDHEN and CDR2 SYDVKM. The CDR3 DNA sequence: TGTGCCAGCAGTTTAACTGGGACCGGGGGGGAGCAGTTCTTC. Translated, it gives CASSLTGTGGEQFF.

For the CDR3, the DNA is TGTGCCAGCAGCCCGATCGGGACAGCGGACTACACCTTC. This encodes CASSPIGTADYTF. J is TRBJ1-2 and V is TRBV5-6; 7 positions match TRBD1. J lost 10 bases, V lost 4 bases, and 10 bases had no gene match. The germline V gene encodes CDR1 SGHDT and CDR2 YYEEEE. The CDR3 consists of 13 residues.

The V and J genes are TRBV5-1 and TRBJ2-7; D not resolved. CDR1 is SGHRS, CDR2 YFSETQ, per germline. The CDR3 spans 12 residues. V shed 1 base and J shed 3 bases, with 5 bases lying between them. The CDR3 region is CASSLTGYEQYF. The CDR3 DNA is TGCGCCAGCAGCTTGACCGGCTACGAGCAGTACTTC.

This rearrangement joins TRBV27 to TRBJ1-2, with D possibly being TRBD1 (5 bases). V lost 8 bases and J lost 0, with 10 bases in between. CDR1 MNHEY and CDR2 SMNVEV come from the germline V gene (reference sequence). The CDR3 consists of 13 residues. DNA for the CDR3: TGTGCCAGCGCGTCAGGGTCTAACTATGGCTACACCTTC. Its translation: CASASGSNYGYTF.

This rearrangement joins TRBV10-3 to TRBJ2-1, with D possibly matching TRBD1 (6 bases). Germline V gene data show CDR1 as ENHRY and CDR2 as SYGVKD. Trimming removed 8 bases at V and 7 bases at J, with 18 bases between. This CDR3 spans 14 amino acids. As DNA, the CDR3 is TGTGCCATCGCGGTAGGGGGATTGTTTAATGAGCAGTTCTTC. As protein: CAIAVGGLFNEQFF.

In this sample, this clone turned up once. The rearrangement uses TRBV29-1 and TRBJ1-2; D is ambiguous. The germline V gene encodes CDR1 SQVTM and CDR2 ANQGSEA. Trimming left V 2 bases short and J 2 bases short, with 12 bases between. The CDR3 runs 14 residues. The DNA of the CDR3 is TGCAGCGTTGAACCCATAGAAGAAAACTATGGCTACACCTTC. It translates to CSVEPIEENYGYTF.

J is TRBJ2-5 and V is TRBV11-3; a weak D match, TRBD1 (6 bases). Germline assignment: CDR1 SGHNT and CDR2 YENEEA. Deletions cut 1 base from V and 4 bases from J, with 13 bases between. The CDR3 consists of 15 residues. The CDR3 sequence is CASSLGTGKGETQYF. In nucleotides, the CDR3 is TGTGCCAGCAGCTTAGGTACAGGGAAAGGAGAGACCCAGTACTTC.

CDR3 coding DNA: TGTGCCAGTAAAAGCGATAGCTCCTACGAGCAGTACTTC. Its translation is CASKSDSSYEQYF. The gene calls are TRBV19 and TRBJ2-7; D unresolved. V lost 7 bases, J lost 0 bases, and 10 bases lay in between. Germline CDR1 and CDR2: LNHDA and SQIVND (reference sequence). CDR3 length equals 13 residues.

The genes are TRBV15 and TRBJ2-2; the match to TRBD1 covers 9 bases. V was clipped by 3 bases and J by 7 bases; unmatched bases: 9. The germline V gene encodes CDR1 LNHNV and CDR2 YYDKDF (reference sequence). CDR3 size: 16 residues. The CDR3 DNA follows: TGTGCCACCAGCAGCGGGACAGGGTTGGTCGGCGGGGAGCTGTTTTTT. Translated, it gives CATSSGTGLVGGELFF.

The V call is TRBV5-1, the J call TRBJ1-2; D is undetermined. The V gene lost 0 bases and the J gene lost 2 bases, with 8 bases spanning the gap. The length of the CDR3 is 14 residues. The germline V gene has CDR1 SGHRS and CDR2 YFSETQ. The CDR3 nucleotides read TGCGCCAGCAGCTTGGAGGTCCAAAACTATGGCTACACCTTC. It encodes CASSLEVQNYGYTF. Looking up the rest from reference TRBV5-1 and TRBJ1-2 gives the full variable domain: KAGVTQTPRYLIKTRGQQVTLSCSPISGHRSVSWYQQTPGQGLQFLFEYFSETQRNKGNFPGRFSGRQFSNSRSEMNVSTLELGDSALYLCASSLEVQNYGYTFGSGTRLTVV.

The chain has TRBV19 and TRBJ2-2, with 10 nucleotides matching TRBD1. The CDR3 contains 14 residues. CDR1 is LNHDA, CDR2 SQIVND, per germline (reference sequence). After removal of 5 bases from V and 5 bases from J, the junction contained 2 bases not matched to a gene. Written as DNA, the CDR3 is TGTGCCAGTAGTTGGGACAGGGGAACCGGGGAGCTGTTTTTT. It translates to CASSWDRGTGELFF.

Only a few counts were recorded for this clone. The chain couples TRBV10-1 to TRBJ2-7; D may match TRBD1 or TRBD2 (5 bases each). The ends were cut back, 3 bases at V and 6 bases at J, with 9 bases in the middle. Germline V CDR1 and CDR2: WNHNN, SYGVQD (reference sequence). This CDR3 has 12 residues. The CDR3 reads CASSERGPEQYF. DNA of the CDR3: TGCGCCAGCAGTGAACGGGGACCCGAGCAGTACTTC.

The chain links TRBV7-2 to TRBJ1-3; no definite D call. There are 14 residues in the CDR3. Trimming pared 7 bases from V and 0 bases from J, leaving 10 bases between. Germline-derived CDR1 and CDR2 are SGHTA and FQGNSA. The CDR3 DNA reads as TGTGCCAGCACCAAAGAGAACTCTGGAAACACCATATATTTT. This encodes CASTKENSGNTIYF.

This clone is a singleton in its sample. V is TRBV7-2 and J is TRBJ1-2; D gene unclear. The germline gives CDR1 SGHTA, CDR2 FQGNSA. CDR3 length: 15 amino acids. V lost 1 base to trimming and J lost 2 bases, with 11 bases between them. The CDR3: CASSLVRSRNYGYTF. The CDR3 DNA sequence: TGTGCCAGCAGCTTAGTAAGGAGCCGAAACTATGGCTACACCTTC.

The gene calls are TRBV6-1 and TRBJ2-3; D uncertain. CDR3 size: 12 residues. Trimming cost V 7 bases and J 6 bases, with 11 bases left between them. The germline V gene has CDR1 MNHNS and CDR2 SASEGT. The CDR3 region is CASTPTADTQYF. The CDR3 nucleotides read TGTGCCAGCACACCCACGGCTGATACGCAGTATTTT.

V is TRBV6-1 and J is TRBJ2-7; D remains ambiguous. V dropped 0 bases and J dropped 3 bases, with 12 bases sitting between them. The CDR3 spans 15 residues. Germline loops: CDR1 MNHNS, CDR2 SASEGT. CDR3 sequence reads: CASSEARPAFYEQYF. CDR3 nucleotide sequence: TGTGCCAGCAGTGAAGCGCGGCCAGCCTTCTACGAGCAGTACTTC.

About this clone: This is likely an artifact of a read error, given a far larger clone one base away. The chain has TRBV4-2 and TRBJ2-7, with 10 bases identical to TRBD1. This CDR3 is 15 amino acids long. V gave up 5 bases and J gave up 3 bases; unmatched junction bases: 7. Germline CDR1 is LGHNA and CDR2 is YNFKEQ. The CDR3 sequence is CASSFRQGADYEQYF. CDR3 nucleotide sequence: TGTGCCAGCAGCTTCAGACAGGGGGCTGACTACGAGCAGTACTTC.

In the case of this clone: The junction differs from germline at one of its ends, possibly a read error. The rearrangement links TRBV20-1 to TRBJ2-7; 7 bases align to TRBD2. The CDR3 totals 11 residues. Germline V gene data show CDR1 as DFQATT and CDR2 as SNEGSKA (reference sequence). The CDR3 here is CARGTSYEQYF. CDR3 sequence (DNA): TGTGCGCGGGGGACCTCCTACGAGCAGTACTTC.